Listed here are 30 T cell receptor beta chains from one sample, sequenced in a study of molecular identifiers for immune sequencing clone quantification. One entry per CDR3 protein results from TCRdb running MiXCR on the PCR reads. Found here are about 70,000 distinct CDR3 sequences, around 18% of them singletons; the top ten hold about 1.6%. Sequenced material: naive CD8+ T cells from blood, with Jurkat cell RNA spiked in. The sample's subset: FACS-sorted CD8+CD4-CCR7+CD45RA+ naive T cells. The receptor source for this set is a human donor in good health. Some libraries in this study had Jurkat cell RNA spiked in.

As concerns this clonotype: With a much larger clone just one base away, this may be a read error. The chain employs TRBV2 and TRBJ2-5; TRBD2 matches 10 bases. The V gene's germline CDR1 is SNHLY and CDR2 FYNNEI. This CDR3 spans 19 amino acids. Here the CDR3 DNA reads TGTGCCGGCAGTGAAGGGAGCGGGCTAGCGGGAGAGGCGGAAGAGACCCAGTACTTC. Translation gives CAGSEGSGLAGEAEETQYF.

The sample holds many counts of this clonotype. The CDR3 here is CASSLTGIIVDTQYF. The CDR3 DNA sequence: TGTGCCAGCAGCCTTACCGGGATAATAGTTGATACGCAGTATTTT. The V gene is TRBV27, the J gene TRBJ2-3, with a tentative D call TRBD2 (5 bases). Germline V gene data show CDR1 as MNHEY and CDR2 as SMNVEV (reference sequence). V gave up 6 bases and J gave up 6 bases, with 19 bases separating them. The CDR3 covers 15 residues.

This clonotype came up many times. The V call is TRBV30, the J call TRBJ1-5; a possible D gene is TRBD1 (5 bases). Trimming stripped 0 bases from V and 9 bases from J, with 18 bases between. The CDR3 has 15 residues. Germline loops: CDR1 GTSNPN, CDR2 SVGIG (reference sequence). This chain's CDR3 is CAWSVTAGRMRPQHF. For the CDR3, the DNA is TGTGCCTGGAGTGTAACGGCAGGGCGAATGAGGCCCCAGCATTTT. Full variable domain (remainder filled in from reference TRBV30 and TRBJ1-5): SQTIHQWPATLVQPVGSPLSLECTVEGTSNPNLYWYRQAAGRGLQLLFYSVGIGQISSEVPQNLSASRPQDRQFILSSKKLLLSDSGFYLCAWSVTAGRMRPQHFGDGTRLSIL.

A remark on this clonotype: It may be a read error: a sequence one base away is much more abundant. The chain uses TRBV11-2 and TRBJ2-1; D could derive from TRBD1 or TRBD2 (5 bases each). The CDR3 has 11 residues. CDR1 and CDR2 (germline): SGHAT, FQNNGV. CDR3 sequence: CASSLLGPESF. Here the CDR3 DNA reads TGTGCCAGCAGCTTATTGGGACCGGAGTCCTTC.

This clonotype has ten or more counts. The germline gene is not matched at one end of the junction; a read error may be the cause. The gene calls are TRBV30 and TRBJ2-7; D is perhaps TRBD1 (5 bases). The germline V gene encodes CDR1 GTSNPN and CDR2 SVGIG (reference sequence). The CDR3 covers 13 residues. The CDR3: CAWSQGFSNEQYF. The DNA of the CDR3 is TGTGCCTGGAGTCAGGGATTCTCCAACGAGCAGTACTTC. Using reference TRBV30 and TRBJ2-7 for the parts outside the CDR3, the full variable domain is SQTIHQWPATLVQPVGSPLSLECTVEGTSNPNLYWYRQAAGRGLQLLFYSVGIGQISSEVPQNLSASRPQDRQFILSSKKLLLSDSGFYLCAWSQGFSNEQYFGPGTRLTVT.

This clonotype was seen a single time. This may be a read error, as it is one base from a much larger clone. CDR3 bases: TGTGCCAGCATCCCAGGGGAGTCAGACGACACTGAAGCTTTCTTT. Translated: CASIPGESDDTEAFF. The chain recombines TRBV21-1 with TRBJ1-1; the listed D gene, TRBD1, was not tested against the DNA. TRBV21-1 is a known pseudogene. The CDR3 consists of 15 residues.

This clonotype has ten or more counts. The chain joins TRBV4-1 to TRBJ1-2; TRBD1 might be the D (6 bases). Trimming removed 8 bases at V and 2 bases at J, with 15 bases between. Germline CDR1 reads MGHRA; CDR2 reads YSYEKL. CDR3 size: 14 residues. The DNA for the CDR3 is TGCGCCAGCGCAGATCACAGGGCCAACTATGGCTACACCTTC. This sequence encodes CASADHRANYGYTF.

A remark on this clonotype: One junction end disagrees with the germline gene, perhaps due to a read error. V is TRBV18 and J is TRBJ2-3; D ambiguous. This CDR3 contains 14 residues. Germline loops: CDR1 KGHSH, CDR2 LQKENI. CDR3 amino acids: CASSPLTGRDTQYF. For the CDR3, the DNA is TGTGCCAGCTCACCCCTCACTGGAAGAGATACGCAGTACTTT.

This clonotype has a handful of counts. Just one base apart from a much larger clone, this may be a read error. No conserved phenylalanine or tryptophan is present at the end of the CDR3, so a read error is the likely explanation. This chain's CDR3 is CAWRSLAGQYL. As DNA, the CDR3 is TGTGCCTGGAGGTCACTAGCTGGGCAGTACCTC. The V and J genes are TRBV30 and TRBJ2-7, with TRBD2 as a possible D gene (6 bases). Trimming removed 3 bases at V and 9 bases at J, with 12 bases between. The CDR3 is 11 amino acids. Germline CDR1 is GTSNPN and CDR2 is SVGIG (reference sequence).

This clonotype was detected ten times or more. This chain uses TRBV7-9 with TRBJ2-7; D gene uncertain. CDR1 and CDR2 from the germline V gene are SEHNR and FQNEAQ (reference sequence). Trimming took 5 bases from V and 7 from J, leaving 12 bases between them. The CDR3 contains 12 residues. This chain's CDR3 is CASSPPPGEQYF. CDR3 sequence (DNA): TGTGCCAGCAGCCCCCCCCCCGGGGAGCAGTACTTC.

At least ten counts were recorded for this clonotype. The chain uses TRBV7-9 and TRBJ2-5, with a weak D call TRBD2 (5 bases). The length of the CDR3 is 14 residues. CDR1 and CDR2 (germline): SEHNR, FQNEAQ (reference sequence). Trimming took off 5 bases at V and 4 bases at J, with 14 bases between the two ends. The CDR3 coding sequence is TGTGCCAGCAGCCATGACCTAGCCCGAGAGACCCAGTACTTC. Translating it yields CASSHDLARETQYF.

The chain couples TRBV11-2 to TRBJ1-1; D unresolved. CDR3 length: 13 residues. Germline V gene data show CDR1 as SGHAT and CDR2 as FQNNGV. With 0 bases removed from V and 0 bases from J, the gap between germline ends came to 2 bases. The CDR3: CASSLELNTEAFF. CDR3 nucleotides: TGTGCCAGCAGCTTAGAGTTGAACACTGAAGCTTTCTTT.

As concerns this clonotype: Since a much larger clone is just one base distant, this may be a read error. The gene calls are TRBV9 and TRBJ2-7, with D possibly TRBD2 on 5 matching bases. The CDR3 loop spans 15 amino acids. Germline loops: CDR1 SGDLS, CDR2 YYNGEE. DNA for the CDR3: TGTGGCAGCAGCGTAGGGAGCCCCCCGGGCTACGAGCAGTACTTC. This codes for CGSSVGSPPGYEQYF. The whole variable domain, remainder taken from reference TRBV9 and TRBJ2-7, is DSGVTQTPKHLITATGQRVTLRCSPRSGDLSVYWYQQSLDQGLQFLIQYYNGEERAKGNILERFSAQQFPDLHSELNLSSLELGDSALYFCGSSVGSPPGYEQYFGPGTRLTVT.

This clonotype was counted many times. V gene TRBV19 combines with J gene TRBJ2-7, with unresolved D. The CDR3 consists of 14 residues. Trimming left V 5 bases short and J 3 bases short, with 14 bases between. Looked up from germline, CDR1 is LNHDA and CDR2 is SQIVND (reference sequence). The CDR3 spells CASSPAPGRYEQYF. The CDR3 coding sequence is TGTGCCAGTAGTCCCGCCCCCGGCCGCTACGAGCAGTACTTC. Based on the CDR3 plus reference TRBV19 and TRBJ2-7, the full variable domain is DGGITQSPKYLFRKEGQNVTLSCEQNLNHDAMYWYRQDPGQGLRLIYYSQIVNDFQKGDIAEGYSVSREKKESFPLTVTSAQKNPTAFYLCASSPAPGRYEQYFGPGTRLTVT.

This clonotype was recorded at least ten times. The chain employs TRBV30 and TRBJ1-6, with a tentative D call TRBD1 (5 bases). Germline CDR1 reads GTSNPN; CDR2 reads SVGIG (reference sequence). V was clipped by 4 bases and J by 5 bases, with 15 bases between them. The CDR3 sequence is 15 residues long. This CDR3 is CAWTPGTGNNSPLHF. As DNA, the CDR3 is TGTGCCTGGACCCCAGGGACGGGAAATAATTCACCCCTCCACTTT.

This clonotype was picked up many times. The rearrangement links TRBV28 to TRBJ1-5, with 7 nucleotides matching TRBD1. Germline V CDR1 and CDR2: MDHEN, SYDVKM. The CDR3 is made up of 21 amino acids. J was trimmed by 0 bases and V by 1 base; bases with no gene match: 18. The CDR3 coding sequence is TGTGCCAGCAGTTTATTTAAGTCGGGTACAGGGGCAGATTATAGCAATCAGCCCCAGCATTTT. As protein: CASSLFKSGTGADYSNQPQHF.

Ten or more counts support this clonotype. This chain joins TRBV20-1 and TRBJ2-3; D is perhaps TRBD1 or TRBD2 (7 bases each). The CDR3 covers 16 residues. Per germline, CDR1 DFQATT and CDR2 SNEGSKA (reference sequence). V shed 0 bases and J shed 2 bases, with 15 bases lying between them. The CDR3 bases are TGCAGTGCTAGAGATCAGGGGGACTACTTCACAGATACGCAGTATTTT. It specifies CSARDQGDYFTDTQYF.

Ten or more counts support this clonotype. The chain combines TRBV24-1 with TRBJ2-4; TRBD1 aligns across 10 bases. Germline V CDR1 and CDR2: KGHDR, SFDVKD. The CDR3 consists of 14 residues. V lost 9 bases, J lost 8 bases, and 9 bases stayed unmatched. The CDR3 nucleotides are TGTGCCACCCCGGAGACAGGGGGCACAGACATTCAGTACTTC. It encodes CATPETGGTDIQYF.

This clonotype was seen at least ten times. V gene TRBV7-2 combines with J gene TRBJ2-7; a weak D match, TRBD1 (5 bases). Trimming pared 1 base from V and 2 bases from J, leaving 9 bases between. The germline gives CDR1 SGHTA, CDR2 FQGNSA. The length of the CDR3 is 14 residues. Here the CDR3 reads CASSLVTVAYEQYF. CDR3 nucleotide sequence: TGTGCCAGCAGCTTAGTGACAGTTGCCTACGAGCAGTACTTC.

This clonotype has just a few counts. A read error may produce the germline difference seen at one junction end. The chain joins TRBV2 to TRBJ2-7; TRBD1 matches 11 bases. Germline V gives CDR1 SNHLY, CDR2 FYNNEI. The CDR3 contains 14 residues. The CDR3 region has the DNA TGTGCCAGCAGTTACGGGACAGGGGGGCATGAGCAGCACTTC. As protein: CASSYGTGGHEQHF.

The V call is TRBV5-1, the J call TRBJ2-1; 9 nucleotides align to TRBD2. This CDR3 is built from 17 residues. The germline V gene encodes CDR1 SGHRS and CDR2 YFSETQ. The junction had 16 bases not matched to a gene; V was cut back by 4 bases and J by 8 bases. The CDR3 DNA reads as TGCGCCAGCAGCGACGGACTAGCGCACCCTCCTACACATGAGCAGTTCTTC. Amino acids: CASSDGLAHPPTHEQFF.

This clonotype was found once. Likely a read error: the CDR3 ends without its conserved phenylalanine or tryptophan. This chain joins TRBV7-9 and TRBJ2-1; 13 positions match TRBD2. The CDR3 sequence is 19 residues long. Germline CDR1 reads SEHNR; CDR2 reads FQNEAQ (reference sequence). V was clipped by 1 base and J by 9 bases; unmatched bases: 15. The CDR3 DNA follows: TGTGCCAGCAGCTTAGTCTTAGGAGGACTAGCGGGAGTGTCTGGTGAGCAGTTCCTC. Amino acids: CASSLVLGGLAGVSGEQFL.

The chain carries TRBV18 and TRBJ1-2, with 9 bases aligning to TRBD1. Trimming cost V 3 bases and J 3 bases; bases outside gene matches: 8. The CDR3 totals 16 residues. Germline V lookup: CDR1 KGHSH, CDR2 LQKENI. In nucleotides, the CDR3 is TGTGCCAGCTCACCGGGACAGGGATTTATAGACTATGGCTACACCTTC. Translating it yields CASSPGQGFIDYGYTF.

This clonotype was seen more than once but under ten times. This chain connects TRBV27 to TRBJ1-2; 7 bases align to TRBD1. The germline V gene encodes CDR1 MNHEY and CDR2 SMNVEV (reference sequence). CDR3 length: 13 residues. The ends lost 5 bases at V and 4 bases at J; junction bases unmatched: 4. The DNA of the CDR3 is TGTGCCAGCAGTCCGGGACAGTTCTATGGCTACACCTTC. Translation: CASSPGQFYGYTF.

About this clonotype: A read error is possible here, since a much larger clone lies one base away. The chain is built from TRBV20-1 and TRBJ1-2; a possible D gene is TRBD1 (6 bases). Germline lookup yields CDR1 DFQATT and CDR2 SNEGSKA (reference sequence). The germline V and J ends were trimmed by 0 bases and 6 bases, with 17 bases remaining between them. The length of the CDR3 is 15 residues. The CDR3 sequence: CSARDPLQGSDGYTF. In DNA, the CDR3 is TGCAGTGCTAGAGATCCTTTACAGGGTTCGGATGGCTACACCTTC.

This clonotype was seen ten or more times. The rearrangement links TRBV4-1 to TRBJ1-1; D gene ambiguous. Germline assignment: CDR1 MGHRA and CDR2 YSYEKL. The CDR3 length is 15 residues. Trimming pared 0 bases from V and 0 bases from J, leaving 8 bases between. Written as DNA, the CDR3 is TGCGCCAGCAGCCAAGAGAGGATCATGAACACTGAAGCTTTCTTT. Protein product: CASSQERIMNTEAFF.

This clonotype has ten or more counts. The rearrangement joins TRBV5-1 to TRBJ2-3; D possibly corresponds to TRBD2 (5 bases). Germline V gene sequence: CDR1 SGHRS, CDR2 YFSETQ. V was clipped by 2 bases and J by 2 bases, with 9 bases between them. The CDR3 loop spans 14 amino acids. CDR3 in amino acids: CASSFPGYTDTQYF. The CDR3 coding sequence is TGCGCCAGCAGCTTCCCGGGATACACAGATACGCAGTATTTT.

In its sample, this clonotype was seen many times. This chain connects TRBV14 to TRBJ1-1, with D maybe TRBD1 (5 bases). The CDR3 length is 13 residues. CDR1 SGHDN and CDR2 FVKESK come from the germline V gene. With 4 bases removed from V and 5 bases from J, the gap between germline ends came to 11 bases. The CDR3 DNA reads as TGTGCCAGCAGCCCTTGGGGGAATACTGAAGCTTTCTTT. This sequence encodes CASSPWGNTEAFF.

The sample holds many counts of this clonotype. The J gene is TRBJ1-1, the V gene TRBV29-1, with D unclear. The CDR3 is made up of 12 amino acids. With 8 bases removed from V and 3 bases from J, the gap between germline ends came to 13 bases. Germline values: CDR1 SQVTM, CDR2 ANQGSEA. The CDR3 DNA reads TGCAGCTGCCCGGGCGGCGACACTGAAGCTTTCTTT. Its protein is CSCPGGDTEAFF.

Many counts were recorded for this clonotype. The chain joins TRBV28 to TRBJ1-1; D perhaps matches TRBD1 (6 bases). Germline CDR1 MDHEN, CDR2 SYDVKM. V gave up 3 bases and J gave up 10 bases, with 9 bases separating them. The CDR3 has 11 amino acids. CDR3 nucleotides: TGTGCCAGCAGTTTGGGACAACCAGCTTTCTTT. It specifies CASSLGQPAFF.